These 29 T cell receptor beta chains were all obtained from the same sample, sequenced in a study of T cells in Graves' hyperthyroidism and ophthalmopathy. Authors of the study amplified TCR beta CDR3 regions from RNA transcripts. Using the HTBI primer set, a first-round RT-PCR was run on the TCR CDR3. TCRdb re-derived calls from the multiplex PCR reads in MiXCR, one entry per CDR3 protein. The sample lists about 420,000 distinct CDR3 sequences; roughly 15% were seen once. Sequenced: blood. These receptors all stem from a woman aged 18-29 years with Graves' hyperthyroidism.

This rearrangement joins TRBV27 to TRBJ2-3; a possible D gene is TRBD1 (7 bases). This CDR3 comprises 12 residues. Germline V lookup: CDR1 MNHEY, CDR2 SMNVEV (reference sequence). V was trimmed by 5 bases and J by 13 bases, leaving 16 bases between them. CDR3 amino acids: CASSLAGGQEYF. CDR3 bases: TGTGCCAGCAGTCTGGCAGGGGGGCAAGAGTATTTT.

This clonotype was detected only once. The chain combines TRBV24-1 with TRBJ2-5; D is unclear. The V end lost 4 bases, the J end lost 7 bases, and 18 bases lay between the germline ends. Germline V gene data show CDR1 as KGHDR and CDR2 as SFDVKD. CDR3 length: 15 residues. The CDR3 sequence is CATSDHPDGTGTQYF. In DNA form, the CDR3 reads TGTGCCACCAGTGACCACCCTGACGGAACGGGGACCCAGTACTTC.

This clonotype was recorded many times. The chain links TRBV20-1 to TRBJ1-1; D not resolved. Trimming left V 3 bases short and J 1 base short, with 9 bases between. This CDR3 contains 13 residues. Germline V gene data show CDR1 as DFQATT and CDR2 as SNEGSKA (reference sequence). The CDR3 bases are TGCAGTGCTAGGTTAGACCCGAACACTGAAGCTTTCTTT. This codes for CSARLDPNTEAFF.

The rearrangement joins TRBV11-2 to TRBJ2-1, with TRBD2 identical over 9 bases. Germline CDR1 reads SGHAT; CDR2 reads FQNNGV. The V gene end was trimmed by 0 bases and the J gene end by 3 bases; junction bases not matched to a gene: 9. CDR3 length: 18 residues. The CDR3 sequence: CASSLDRMRLADYNEQFF. CDR3 sequence (DNA): TGTGCCAGCAGCTTAGATAGGATGCGACTAGCGGACTACAATGAGCAGTTCTTC.

This clonotype occurred many times. J is TRBJ2-6 and V is TRBV7-9; no clear D gene. V lost 3 bases to trimming and J lost 0 bases, with 6 bases between them. Germline assignment: CDR1 SEHNR and CDR2 FQNEAQ (reference sequence). This CDR3 spans 15 amino acids. CDR3 nucleotides: TGTGCCAGCAGCTTTACGGCCTCTGGGGCCAACGTCCTGACTTTC. Translating gives CASSFTASGANVLTF.

This clonotype was picked up many times. The chain links TRBV20-1 to TRBJ1-4, with unresolved D. CDR1 and CDR2 (germline): DFQATT, SNEGSKA (reference sequence). V lost 2 bases and J lost 8, with 15 bases in between. The CDR3 runs to 14 residues. CDR3 in DNA: TGCAGTGCTAGATTGGACCCCTCGAGGGAAAAACTGTTTTTT. Amino acid sequence: CSARLDPSREKLFF.

This clonotype has at least ten counts. The genes are TRBV6-1 and TRBJ2-5; perhaps TRBD2 as D (5 bases). V lost 6 bases and J lost 4, with 18 bases in between. In germline, CDR1 is MNHNS, CDR2 SASEGT. This CDR3 has 15 amino acids. CDR3 DNA: TGTGCCAGCAGGGACGAAGTGTTGAGGGTAGAGACCCAGTACTTC. Translated: CASRDEVLRVETQYF.

J is TRBJ2-7 and V is TRBV19; a possible D gene is TRBD1 (5 bases). Germline V gene lookup returns CDR1 LNHDA and CDR2 SQIVND (reference sequence). The CDR3 is 12 residues long. Trimming cost V 5 bases and J 5 bases, with 10 bases left between them. CDR3 sequence reads: CASSFPGNEQYF. The CDR3, as DNA: TGTGCCAGTAGTTTCCCAGGGAACGAGCAGTACTTC.

This clonotype was picked up many times. The genes are TRBV15 and TRBJ2-5, with 14 bases aligning to TRBD2. V lost 2 bases to trimming and J lost 5 bases; unmatched junction nucleotides: 7. This CDR3 has 17 amino acids. The germline V gene encodes CDR1 LNHNV and CDR2 YYDKDF (reference sequence). The DNA for the CDR3 is TGTGCCACCAGCAGAACAGGGACTAGCGGGAGCGGCGAGACCCAGTACTTC. It encodes CATSRTGTSGSGETQYF. The full variable domain, its missing parts supplied by reference TRBV15 and TRBJ2-5, is DAMVIQNPRYQVTQFGKPVTLSCSQTLNHNVMYWYQQKSSQAPKLLFHYYDKDFNNEADTPDNFQSRRPNTSFCFLDIRSPGLGDTAMYLCATSRTGTSGSGETQYFGPGTRLLVL.

For this clonotype: It may be a read error: a sequence one base away is much more abundant. The chain recombines TRBV7-2 with TRBJ2-7; the match to TRBD1 covers 8 bases. The CDR3 has 15 residues. Per the germline V gene, CDR1 is SGHTA and CDR2 is FQGNSA. The CDR3 DNA is TGTGCCCGCAGCCAAACCAAAACAGGGGGAGGCGAGCAGTACTTC. Amino acid sequence: CARSQTKTGGGEQYF.

The V and J genes are TRBV5-6 and TRBJ1-6; D gene uncertain. Germline V lookup: CDR1 SGHDT, CDR2 YYEEEE. V was pared by 4 bases and J by 3 bases, with 5 bases between. The CDR3 loop spans 13 amino acids. This chain's CDR3 is CASSENYNSPLHF. The DNA of the CDR3 is TGTGCCAGCAGCGAAAACTATAATTCACCCCTCCACTTT.

This clonotype was observed at least ten times. The chain recombines TRBV7-8 with TRBJ2-3; 8 nucleotides line up with TRBD1. The CDR3 covers 18 residues. V shed 2 bases and J 3 bases; nucleotides not matched to a gene: 13. Germline V lookup: CDR1 SGHVS, CDR2 FQNEAQ. The CDR3 bases are TGTGCCAGCAGCTTACTCGCATCTGGCAGGGGGCGAACAGATACGCAGTATTTT. This encodes CASSLLASGRGRTDTQYF.

This clonotype was seen at least ten times. The V gene is TRBV15, the J gene TRBJ2-3, with D perhaps TRBD1 or TRBD2 (5 bases each). The V gene lost 5 bases and the J gene lost 6 bases, with 15 bases spanning the gap. Looked up from germline, CDR1 is LNHNV and CDR2 is YYDKDF (reference sequence). There are 14 residues in the CDR3. The CDR3 bases are TGTGCCACCAGCCGACGGGACGGAGGTGATACGCAGTATTTT. This sequence encodes CATSRRDGGDTQYF.

The chain uses TRBV27 and TRBJ1-5, with 9 positions matching TRBD1. V shed 8 bases and J 7 bases; nucleotides not matched to a gene: 6. Germline V CDR1 and CDR2: MNHEY, SMNVEV (reference sequence). The CDR3 sequence is 13 residues long. The CDR3 DNA reads TGTGCCAGCGGGGGACAGGGCGAGCAGCCCCAGCATTTT. This codes for CASGGQGEQPQHF.

On this clonotype itself: Since a much larger clone is just one base distant, this may be a read error. The rearrangement links TRBV28 to TRBJ1-1; perhaps TRBD1 as D (5 bases). The CDR3 runs 16 residues. Germline CDR1 is MDHEN and CDR2 is SYDVKM. The DNA of the CDR3 is TGTGCCAGCAGTTTATCACGGGGACTAATGAACACTGGAGCTTTCTTT. The encoded protein is CASSLSRGLMNTGAFF.

The sample holds many counts of this clonotype. This chain links TRBV20-1 with TRBJ1-5; D gene unclear. V lost 0 bases and J lost 4, with 1 base in between. The CDR3 sequence is 11 residues long. The germline V gene encodes CDR1 DFQATT and CDR2 SNEGSKA (reference sequence). The CDR3: CSARDNQPQHF. The CDR3 bases are TGCAGTGCTAGAGATAATCAGCCCCAGCATTTT.

This clonotype was found many times. The J gene is TRBJ2-7, the V gene TRBV6-1; 8 bases agree with TRBD2. This CDR3 contains 14 residues. With V trimmed by 5 bases and J by 1 base, 4 bases remained unmatched. Per the germline V gene, CDR1 is MNHNS and CDR2 is SASEGT. The CDR3 sequence: CASSQLAESYEQYF. The CDR3 DNA follows: TGTGCCAGCAGTCAACTAGCGGAGTCCTACGAGCAGTACTTC.

The chain joins TRBV7-8 to TRBJ1-1; tentative D call: TRBD1 (6 bases). Trimming took off 0 bases at V and 0 bases at J, with 11 bases between the two ends. The CDR3 is made up of 16 amino acids. From germline, CDR1 is SGHVS and CDR2 FQNEAQ. Here the CDR3 reads CASSLARGGLNTEAFF. The CDR3 DNA reads as TGTGCCAGCAGCTTAGCGCGAGGGGGGCTGAACACTGAAGCTTTCTTT.

Many counts were recorded for this clonotype. Here the CDR3 reads CASSRGGTSLHEQYF. The CDR3 DNA follows: TGTGCCAGCAGCCGAGGGGGGACTAGCTTACACGAGCAGTACTTC. J is TRBJ2-7 and V is TRBV7-9; 9 bases align to TRBD2. The CDR3 has 15 residues. Trimming at V came to 5 bases and at J to 5 bases, leaving 10 bases not matched to a gene. CDR1 SEHNR and CDR2 FQNEAQ come from the germline V gene (reference sequence). Full variable domain (remainder filled in from reference TRBV7-9 and TRBJ2-7): DTGVSQNPRHKITKRGQNVTFRCDPISEHNRLYWYRQTLGQGPEFLTYFQNEAQLEKSRLLSDRFSAERPKGSFSTLEIQRTEQGDSAMYLCASSRGGTSLHEQYFGPGTRLTVT.

The chain links TRBV28 to TRBJ2-1; 13 bases map to TRBD2. J was trimmed by 8 bases and V by 1 base; bases with no gene match: 5. The CDR3 has 16 residues. Germline assignment: CDR1 MDHEN and CDR2 SYDVKM. The CDR3: CASSLSGTSGTDEQFF. For the CDR3, the DNA is TGTGCCAGCAGTTTATCCGGGACTAGCGGGACCGATGAGCAGTTCTTC. Looking up the rest from reference TRBV28 and TRBJ2-1 gives the full variable domain: DVKVTQSSRYLVKRTGEKVFLECVQDMDHENMFWYRQDPGLGLRLIYFSYDVKMKEKGDIPEGYSVSREKKERFSLILESASTNQTSMYLCASSLSGTSGTDEQFFGPGTRLTVL.

This clonotype was seen ten or more times. The chain uses TRBV30 and TRBJ2-7, with TRBD1 identical over 8 bases. V dropped 5 bases and J dropped 3; count of bases not matched to a gene: 9. The length of the CDR3 is 14 residues. Germline values: CDR1 GTSNPN, CDR2 SVGIG (reference sequence). CDR3 residues: CAWGRTGLLYEQYF. CDR3 nucleotide sequence: TGTGCCTGGGGAAGGACAGGGTTACTCTACGAGCAGTACTTC.

This clonotype appeared many times. This sequence joins TRBV19 and TRBJ1-5, with 10 bases matching TRBD1. Trimming removed 3 bases from V and 4 bases from J; junction bases left unmatched: 3. The CDR3 spans 15 residues. Germline CDR1 and CDR2: LNHDA and SQIVND (reference sequence). CDR3 sequence reads: CASSIGQGGNQPQHF. Written as DNA, the CDR3 is TGTGCCAGTAGTATCGGACAGGGGGGGAATCAGCCCCAGCATTTT.

The J gene is TRBJ2-3, the V gene TRBV3-1, with TRBD1 matching over 8 bases. The V gene end was trimmed by 7 bases and the J gene end by 2 bases; junction bases not matched to a gene: 8. CDR3 length equals 15 residues. Germline CDR1 reads LGHDT; CDR2 reads YNNKEL (reference sequence). The CDR3 DNA follows: TGTGCCAGCACCCTAGGACAGGGATCCACAGATACGCAGTATTTT. Protein product: CASTLGQGSTDTQYF.

This clonotype was detected a few times. The chain links TRBV30 to TRBJ2-1; TRBD2 matches 8 bases. This CDR3 region has 16 residues. CDR1 is GTSNPN and CDR2 is SVGIG in the germline V gene (reference sequence). After removal of 0 bases from V and 9 bases from J, the junction contained 13 bases not matched to a gene. CDR3 residues: CAWSVSLREVTGEQFF. CDR3 nucleotides: TGTGCCTGGAGTGTATCCCTGCGGGAGGTGACGGGTGAGCAGTTCTTC.

This clonotype has ten or more counts. The rearrangement uses TRBV6-2 or TRBV6-3 and TRBJ2-2, with 9 bases matching TRBD2. The CDR3 sequence is 16 residues long. Germline values: CDR1 MNHEY, CDR2 SVGEGT. Trimming removed 5 bases from V and 1 base from J; junction bases left unmatched: 5. The CDR3 region is CASSQGTSRNTGELFF. The CDR3 region has the DNA TGTGCCAGCAGTCAAGGGACTAGCAGGAACACCGGGGAGCTGTTTTTT.

The table lists this clonotype with a few counts. V usage is TRBV20-1 and J usage is TRBJ1-5; unclear D gene. The CDR3 runs to 14 residues. CDR1 and CDR2 from the germline V gene are DFQATT and SNEGSKA (reference sequence). Trimming removed 3 bases from V and 6 bases from J, with 15 bases in between. CDR3 DNA: TGCAGTGCTAGGGGGTCGACTTCAGGTCAGCCCCAGCATTTT. Translating it yields CSARGSTSGQPQHF.

This chain uses TRBV29-1 with TRBJ2-7; 8 positions agree with TRBD2. The V and J ends lost 7 bases and 3 bases, in that order; junction bases with no gene match: 11. The CDR3 totals 14 residues. Looked up from germline, CDR1 is SQVTM and CDR2 is ANQGSEA. CDR3 in amino acids: CSGISRGGNYEQYF. Here the CDR3 DNA reads TGCAGCGGAATTAGCCGGGGGGGCAACTACGAGCAGTACTTC.

This clonotype was recorded at least ten times. The chain joins TRBV20-1 to TRBJ2-1; D uncertain. CDR1 and CDR2 (germline): DFQATT, SNEGSKA (reference sequence). The CDR3 extends over 17 amino acids. V dropped 6 bases and J dropped 0 bases, with 21 bases sitting between them. The CDR3 reads CSAARAMGPLSYNEQFF. The DNA of the CDR3 is TGCAGTGCCGCCCGGGCCATGGGCCCCCTCTCCTACAATGAGCAGTTCTTC.

The chain recombines TRBV6-9 with TRBJ2-7; D assignment may be TRBD1 or TRBD2 (5 bases each). This CDR3 is 14 amino acids long. Germline CDR1 and CDR2: MNHGY and SVAAGI. The V end lost 4 bases, the J end lost 0 bases, and 10 bases lay between the germline ends. The DNA of the CDR3 is TGTGCCAGCAGTTTCCGGGACGGCTCCTACGAGCAGTACGTC. This sequence encodes CASSFRDGSYEQYV.